These T cell receptor beta chains were read from a single sample in a study of vaccination and CD4 T cells after COVID-19. TCRdb reanalysed the PCR reads using MiXCR and keeps one entry per CDR3 protein. The table shows 20,000 to 30,000 distinct CDR3 sequences, with 50% occurring only once. Which antigens these TCRs recognize remains unknown. The specimen was CD4+ T cells from blood, cultured in vitro, collected before SARS-CoV-2 vaccination. These receptors were collected from a human donor who received a COVID-19 vaccine. Both conserved end residues are part of each CDR3. The D gene is left open where the match is weak.

TRBJ1-1,TRBD1,TRBV6-1,14,CASRTGQGNSEAFF
TRBJ2-2,NA,TRBV28,16,CASRPWETRAAGELFF
TRBJ1-1,NA,TRBV25-1,14,CASSYQGLGTEAFF
TRBJ1-1,NA,TRBV9,13,CASKSSGTSSPVF
TRBJ1-1,TRBD1,TRBV12-3/TRBV12-4,15,CASRPYRGQGTEAFF
TRBJ1-4,NA,TRBV20-1,13,CSASGVGNEKLFF
TRBJ1-2,TRBD1,TRBV5-1,15,CASSRVTGGGGGYTF
TRBJ1-5,NA,TRBV10-1,13,CASSPGLSQPQHF
TRBJ2-5,TRBD1,TRBV19,15,CASSRGQGREETQYF
TRBJ2-5,NA,TRBV12-3/TRBV12-4,13,CASSSSRQETQYF
TRBJ1-4,TRBD1,TRBV20-1,12,CSARRTGAKLFF
TRBJ1-2,NA,TRBV7-8,13,CASSYGGPKGYTF
TRBJ1-5,TRBD1,TRBV25-1,14,CASSAGGQNQPQHF
TRBJ2-3,NA,TRBV20-1,11,CATRRTDTQYF
TRBJ1-2,NA,TRBV5-1,15,CASSLGAGPIGGYTF
TRBJ1-4,NA,TRBV10-3,16,CAISDNFGQLQEKLFF
TRBJ1-1,TRBD1,TRBV20-1,15,CSATKTGGEDTEAFF
TRBJ2-5,NA,TRBV18,15,CASSPKADPGETQYF
TRBJ2-5,NA,TRBV6-1,15,CASSHRDSTQETQYF
TRBJ1-5,NA,TRBV7-9,14,CASSFEGGGQPQHF